This is a list of T cell receptor beta chains from one sample in a study of T cell repertoires in cytomegalovirus infection. Their target antigens are unknown. TCRdb itself ran the reads through MiXCR, one entry per CDR3 protein. The sample holds around 95,000 distinct CDR3 sequences, approximately 32% seen once. This material consisted of CD8+ T cells from cultured PBMCs, taken from culture after CMV antigen stimulation. These TCRs come from a human donor in good health (CMV status not recorded). Some clones in this sample may be carry-over from other donors' samples. Each CDR3 is given with its conserved first and last residue. D genes are given only for firm matches. Size tells how often a clone was seen (once, few, many) or the class of an expanded clone, and some rows leave it out.

d_gene	v_gene	abundance	j_gene	CDR3nt	CDR3aa
-	TRBV6-6	once	TRBJ2-7	TGTGCCAGCAGTAGGTTAGGGCAGGGTGGCGCCGAGCAGTACTTC	CASSRLGQGGAEQYF
TRBD2	TRBV11-2	few	TRBJ2-1	TGTGCCAGCAGCCGCCGCGGGGGAAGCTCCTACAATGAGCAGTTCTTC	CASSRRGGSSYNEQFF
TRBD2	TRBV6-5	few	TRBJ2-1	TGTGCCAGCAGTTACGGGGTAGCGGGGGGCCATGAGCAGTTCTTC	CASSYGVAGGHEQFF
TRBD1	TRBV10-3	many	TRBJ2-1	TGTGCCATCCACGGGACAGGTTTTGATGAGCAGTTCTTC	CAIHGTGFDEQFF
-	TRBV12-3/TRBV12-4	few	TRBJ2-1	TGTGCCAGCAGTTTTATCCGTAGCGATGAGCAGTTCTTC	CASSFIRSDEQFF
-	TRBV10-2	-	TRBJ2-5	TGCGCCAGCAGTGAGTTGAGTGAGGAGACCCAGTACTTC	CASSELSEETQYF
-	TRBV12-3/TRBV12-4	few	TRBJ2-7	TGTGCCAGCGGTTCTTACGAGCAGTACTTC	CASGSYEQYF
-	TRBV5-5	-	TRBJ2-1	TGTGCCAGCAGCTTTGGCCTATACAATGAGCAGTTCTTC	CASSFGLYNEQFF
TRBD2	TRBV12-3/TRBV12-4	-	TRBJ2-3	TGTGCCAGCAGTTTAAGCCTAGCGGGGGGGCCGTGGACAGATACGCAGTATTTT	CASSLSLAGGPWTDTQYF
-	TRBV4-1	-	TRBJ1-5	TGCGCCAGCAGCGCCAGACAGAATAGCAATCAGCCCCAGCATTTT	CASSARQNSNQPQHF
-	TRBV7-3	-	TRBJ2-7	TGTGCCAGCAGCCAGTTGATGGGGGGCGAGCGTAACGAGCAGTACTTC	CASSQLMGGERNEQYF
TRBD1	TRBV20-1	-	TRBJ1-2	TGCAGTGCTAGAGATAGTCTTCAGGGGGCCTACCCTCTCGGCTATGGCTACACCTTC	CSARDSLQGAYPLGYGYTF
TRBD1	TRBV7-6	many	TRBJ1-1	TGTGCCAGCAGCTTAGAGGGACAGGGGGACACTGAAGCTTTCTTT	CASSLEGQGDTEAFF
-	TRBV7-6	-	TRBJ2-7	TGTGCCAGCAGCCAAATTTCCTACGAGCAGTACTTC	CASSQISYEQYF
-	TRBV20-1	-	TRBJ2-1	TGCAGTGCTAGATTAGACAATGAGCAGTTCTTC	CSARLDNEQFF
-	TRBV7-6	-	TRBJ2-2	TGTGCCAGCAGCTTAGACAAACCAAACACCGGGGAGCTGTTTTTT	CASSLDKPNTGELFF
TRBD1	TRBV7-9	few	TRBJ1-1	TGTGCCAGCAGCTCCGGGACAGGGACCTCTGAAGCTTTCTTT	CASSSGTGTSEAFF
-	TRBV19	-	TRBJ1-2	TGTGCCAGTAGTAGCGGCGGGAGCTACACCTTC	CASSSGGSYTF
-	TRBV7-6	-	TRBJ1-4	TGTGCCAGCAGCCGATTTCTGTCCGATGCGGAGACTAATGAAAAACTGTTTTTT	CASSRFLSDAETNEKLFF
-	TRBV7-6	few	TRBJ2-2	TGTGCCAGCAGCTTGGGACTTTCCCCCGGGGAGCTGTTTTTT	CASSLGLSPGELFF
-	TRBV20-1	few	TRBJ2-6	TGCAGTGCAACGGGCCCTGGGCTACCTGGGGCCAACGTCCTGACTTTC	CSATGPGLPGANVLTF
-	TRBV9	few	TRBJ1-1	TGTGCCAGCAGCGTAGACGACCTGAACACTGAAGCTTTCTTT	CASSVDDLNTEAFF
-	TRBV11-2	-	TRBJ2-7	TGTGCCAGCAGCTTAGGAGGGACCCTCTACGAGCAGTACTTC	CASSLGGTLYEQYF
-	TRBV7-2	-	TRBJ2-5	TGTGCCAGCAGCTTAAAACCATTCCAAGAGTCCCAGTACTTC	CASSLKPFQESQYF
-	TRBV7-9	few	TRBJ1-1	TGTGCCAGCAGCCAGAACTTGGGCACTGAAGCTTTCTTT	CASSQNLGTEAFF
-	TRBV19	-	TRBJ2-7	TGTGCCAGTAGTATCTCGTCGGGGGAGTCCTACGAGCAGTACTTC	CASSISSGESYEQYF
-	TRBV7-2	few	TRBJ2-2	TGTGCCAGCAGCTTAAACCCCCCCTGGACGAACACCGGGGAGCTGTTTTTT	CASSLNPPWTNTGELFF
TRBD2	TRBV7-9	-	TRBJ2-2	TGTGCCAGCAGCTTCTCGGGCGGGGGGAACACCGGGGAGCTGTTTTTT	CASSFSGGGNTGELFF
-	TRBV10-3	-	TRBJ1-5	TGTGCCATCGTCGCGGGGCGTCAGCCCCAGCATTTT	CAIVAGRQPQHF
-	TRBV7-3	-	TRBJ2-3	TGTGCCAGCAGCTTAAAGCCTAGTCACACAGATACGCAGTATTTT	CASSLKPSHTDTQYF
-	TRBV10-3	few	TRBJ1-2	TGTGCCATCAGTGAGTCGGGAGGGACGGATACTAACTATGGCTACACCTTC	CAISESGGTDTNYGYTF
-	TRBV4-2	few	TRBJ1-1	TGTGCCAGTAGCCGGGGGGAAACTGAAGCTTTCTTT	CASSRGETEAFF
TRBD1	TRBV7-9	-	TRBJ1-2	TGTGCCAGCAGCCCCCCTTTGGATGGACAGGGTAGCTATGGCTACACCTTC	CASSPPLDGQGSYGYTF
TRBD2	TRBV7-2	many	TRBJ2-5	TGTGCCAGCAGAACCCCTAGCGGTACTCAAGAGACCCAGTACTTC	CASRTPSGTQETQYF